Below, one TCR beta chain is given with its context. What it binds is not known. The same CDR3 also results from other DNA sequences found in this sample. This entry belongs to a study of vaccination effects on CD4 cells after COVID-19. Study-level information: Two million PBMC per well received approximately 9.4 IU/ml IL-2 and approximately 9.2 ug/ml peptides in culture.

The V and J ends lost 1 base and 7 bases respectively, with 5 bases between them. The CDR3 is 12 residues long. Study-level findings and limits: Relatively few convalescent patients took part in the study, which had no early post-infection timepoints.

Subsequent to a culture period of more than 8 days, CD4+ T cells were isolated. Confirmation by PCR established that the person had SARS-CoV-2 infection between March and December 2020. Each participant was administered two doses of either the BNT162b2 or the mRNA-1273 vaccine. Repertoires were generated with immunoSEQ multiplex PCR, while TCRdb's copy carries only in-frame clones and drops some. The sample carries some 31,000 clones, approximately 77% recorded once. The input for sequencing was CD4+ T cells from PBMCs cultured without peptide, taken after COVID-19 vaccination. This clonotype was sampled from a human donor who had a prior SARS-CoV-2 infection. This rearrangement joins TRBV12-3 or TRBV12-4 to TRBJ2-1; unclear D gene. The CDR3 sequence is CASSLGRNEQFF. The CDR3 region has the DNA TGTGCCAGCAGTTTAGGGCGAAATGAGCAGTTCTTC.